The sequence of this TCR beta chain was determined in a study of CD4 T cells in relation to SARS-CoV-2 and coronaviruses (dated by TCRdb to the early 2020s). The study in broad terms: In the ViraFEST assay, PBMCs were cultured with antigen for about 9 days, after which TCR beta CDR3s were sequenced to identify clonal expansions specific to the antigen. At the level of individual TCR clonotypes, the study measured memory CD4+ T cell crossreactivity between SARS-CoV-2 spike protein and common cold coronavirus spike proteins. An HIV-1 Nef peptide pool or a culture without peptide was used as the negative reference condition. Expansion assays from other donors in the study were sequenced with a different, Illumina-based TCR-beta assay. The Adaptive Biotechnologies TCR-sequencing kit was used for samples from a few pre-COVID donors and for the naive versus memory experiments, whereas the other data were Illumina-based. HLA restriction was mapped for shared crossreactive spike epitopes using patient-derived lymphoblastoid cell lines. What the study reported, not specific to this receptor: Memory CD4+ clonotypes crossrecognizing SARS-CoV-2 and at least one common cold coronavirus spike were found in 60% to 75% of donors. No donor contributed both pre-pandemic and post-infection samples, which limited tracing the source of pre-existing responses. Small numbers of patients and of tested TCRs limited the study. Compared with monoreactive clones, crossreactive clones had significantly weaker SARS-CoV-2-driven expansion, a result consistent with antigenic imprinting. Crossreactivity analysis centred on spike protein, so crossreactivity against other viral proteins was not assessed.

CD4+ T cells from unexposed donors were collected before the COVID-19 pandemic (2011-2018). The EasySep CD4+ T cell isolation kit was used to isolate CD4+ T cells once the cultures had run for roughly 10 days. As far as cell numbers permitted, CD4+ T cells from unexposed donors were tested for reactivity against SARS-CoV-2 S and N as well as four spike pools from common cold coronaviruses. Each well held 1.5 million to 2.5 million PBMCs cultured in IMDM containing around 4.9% human AB serum and about 11 IU/ml IL-2. Half of the culture medium was replaced with fresh IL-2-containing medium on days 3 and 7. In general, triplicate replicate wells were used for every peptide culture condition. Leukapheresis product for the unexposed donors was purchased commercially. Ficoll-Paque PLUS gradient centrifugation was used to isolate PBMCs from leukapheresis product or whole blood. PBMCs were either cryopreserved at -140°C or used fresh in the expansion assay. The QIAamp Micro DNA Kit was used to extract genomic DNA from the CD4+ T cells.

About this clone: What antigen it recognizes has not been identified. No quality values exist for individual bases; no much larger clone is one base distant.

Library preparation was by the immunoSEQ multiplex PCR assay. Per the authors' processing: During preprocessing, nonproductive sequences were removed, as were CDR3s that did not start with C, did not end with F or W, or were shorter than 7 amino acids. The MANAFEST web app was used to call antigen-specific clonotypes on the basis of expansion compared with the reference and with other culture wells. A clone counted as positive if significantly expanded in 2 of 3 replicate wells versus the reference culture at FDR below 0.05. To be called positive, a clone also had to show significant expansion compared with every other tandem well and an odds ratio greater than 5. Pairwise Levenshtein distance, computed with the stringdist R package after three terminal residues were trimmed from each end, was used as the measure of CDR3 homology. The immuneACCESS repertoire file appears here via TCRdb, limited to in-frame rearrangements. These files lack a portion of the clones; in checked studies, under half of the deficit traces to unresolved V genes, and the cause of the others is not known. V and J calls plus clone size are reproduced from that table; the DNA served to infer D and trimming. This sample lists around 20,000 clones; about 70% were detected once. The ten largest make up approximately 10% of the sample.

From a lookup of the germline V gene (reference sequence), CDR1 and CDR2 are MNHEY and SMNVEV. The CDR3 runs 15 amino acids, cysteine and phenylalanine included. Only the CDR3 DNA is retained, 45 bases long and in frame from the first base. The trim is 1 base for V and 4 bases for J, with a gap of 11 bases between the germline ends. The receptor's source is a human donor in good health. The rearranged chain carries TRBV27 and TRBJ2-1, with no confident D gene call. Sequenced material: CD4+ T cells from PBMCs, cultured in vitro. The CDR3 loop reads CASSLYPPGYNEQFF. The DNA sequence is as follows: TGTGCCAGCAGTTTATACCCCCCCGGGTACAATGAGCAGTTCTTC.